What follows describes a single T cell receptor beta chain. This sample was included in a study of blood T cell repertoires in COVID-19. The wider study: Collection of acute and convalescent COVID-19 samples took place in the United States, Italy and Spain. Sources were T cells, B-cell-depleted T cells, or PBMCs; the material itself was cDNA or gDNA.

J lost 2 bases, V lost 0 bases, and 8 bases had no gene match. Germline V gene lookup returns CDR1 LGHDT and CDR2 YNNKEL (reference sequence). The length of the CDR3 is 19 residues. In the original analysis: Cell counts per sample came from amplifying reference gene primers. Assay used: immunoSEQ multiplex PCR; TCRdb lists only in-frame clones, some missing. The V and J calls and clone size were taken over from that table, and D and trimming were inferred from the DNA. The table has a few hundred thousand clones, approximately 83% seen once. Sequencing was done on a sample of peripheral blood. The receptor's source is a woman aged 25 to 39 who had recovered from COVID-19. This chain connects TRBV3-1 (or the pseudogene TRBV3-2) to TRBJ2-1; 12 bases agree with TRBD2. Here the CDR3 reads CASSQEVTSGGGPYNEQFF. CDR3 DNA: TGTGCCAGCAGCCAAGAGGTGACTAGCGGGGGAGGTCCCTACAATGAGCAGTTCTTC.